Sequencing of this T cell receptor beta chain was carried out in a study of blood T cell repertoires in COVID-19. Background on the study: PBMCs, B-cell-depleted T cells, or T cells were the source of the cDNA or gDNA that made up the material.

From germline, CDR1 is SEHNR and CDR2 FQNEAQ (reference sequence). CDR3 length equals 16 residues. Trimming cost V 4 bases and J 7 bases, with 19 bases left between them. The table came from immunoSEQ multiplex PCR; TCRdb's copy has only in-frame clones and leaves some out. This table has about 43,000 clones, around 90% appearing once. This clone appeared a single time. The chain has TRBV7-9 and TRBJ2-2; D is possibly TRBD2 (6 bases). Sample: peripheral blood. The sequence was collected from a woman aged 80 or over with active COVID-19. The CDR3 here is CASSSLTSKLGGELFF. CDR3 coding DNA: TGTGCCAGCAGCTCACTAACTAGCAAACTAGGCGGGGAGCTGTTTTTT.